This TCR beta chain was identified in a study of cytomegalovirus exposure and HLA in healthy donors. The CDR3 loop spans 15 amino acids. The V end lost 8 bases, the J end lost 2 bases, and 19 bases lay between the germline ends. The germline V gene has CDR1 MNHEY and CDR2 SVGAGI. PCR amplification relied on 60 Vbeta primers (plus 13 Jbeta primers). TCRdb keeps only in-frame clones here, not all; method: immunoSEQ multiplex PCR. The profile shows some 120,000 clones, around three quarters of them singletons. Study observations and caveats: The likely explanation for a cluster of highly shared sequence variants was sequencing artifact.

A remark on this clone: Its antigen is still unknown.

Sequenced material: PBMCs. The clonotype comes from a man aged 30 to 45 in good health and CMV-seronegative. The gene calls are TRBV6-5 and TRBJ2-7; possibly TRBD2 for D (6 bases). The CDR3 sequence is CASGLSGSKPYEQYF. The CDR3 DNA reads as TGTGCCAGCGGTTTAAGCGGGTCGAAGCCCTACGAGCAGTACTTC.